The T cell receptor beta chain described here comes from a study of CD8 T cells in Susac syndrome. Random-hexamer reverse transcription was applied to roughly 0.45 to 1 ug RNA. Via MiXCR, TCRdb re-called the immunoSEQ multiplex PCR reads, giving one row per CDR3 protein. The table has about 180,000 distinct CDR3 sequences, 85% to 95% seen once; the top ten hold roughly 0.16%. Study results and caveats: It was acknowledged in the study that the number of individuals who were included in its TCR sequencing and HLA analysis was relatively small.

Sequencing of TCR beta was undertaken in CD8+ and CD4+ T cells derived from blood. Note on this clonotype: Its antigen remains unknown.

This receptor was taken from a human donor with multiple sclerosis. The source material was CD8+ T cells from PBMCs.

CDR3 loop: CAWSPPGGTYGYTF. In DNA form, the CDR3 reads TGTGCCTGGAGTCCCCCGGGGGGAACCTATGGCTACACCTTC. V and J are TRBV30 and TRBJ1-2; weak D call: TRBD1 (5 bases). Germline CDR1 GTSNPN, CDR2 SVGIG (reference sequence). V lost 2 bases and J lost 4, with 14 bases in between. The CDR3 loop spans 14 amino acids.